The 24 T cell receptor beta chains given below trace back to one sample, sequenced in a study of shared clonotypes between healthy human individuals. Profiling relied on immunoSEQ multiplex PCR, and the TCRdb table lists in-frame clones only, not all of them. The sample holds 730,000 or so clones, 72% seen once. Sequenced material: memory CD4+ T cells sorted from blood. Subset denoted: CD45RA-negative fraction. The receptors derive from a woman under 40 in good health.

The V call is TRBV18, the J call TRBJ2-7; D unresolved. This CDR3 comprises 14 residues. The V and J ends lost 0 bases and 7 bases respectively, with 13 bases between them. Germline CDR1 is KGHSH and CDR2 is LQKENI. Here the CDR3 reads CASSPPWTAVEQYF. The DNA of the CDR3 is TGTGCCAGCTCACCACCGTGGACCGCCGTGGAGCAGTACTTC.

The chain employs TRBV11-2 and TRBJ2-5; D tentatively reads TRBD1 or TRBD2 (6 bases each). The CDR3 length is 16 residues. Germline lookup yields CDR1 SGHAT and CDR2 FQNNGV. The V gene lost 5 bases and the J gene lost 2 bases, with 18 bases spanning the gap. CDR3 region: CASSHNRGGTQETQYF. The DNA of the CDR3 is TGTGCCAGCAGCCATAACCGAGGGGGGACACAAGAGACCCAGTACTTC. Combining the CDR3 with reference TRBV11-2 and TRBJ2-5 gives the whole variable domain EAGVAQSPRYKIIEKRQSVAFWCNPISGHATLYWYQQILGQGPKLLIQFQNNGVVDDSQLPKDRFSAERLKGVDSTLKIQPAKLEDSAVYLCASSHNRGGTQETQYFGPGTRLLVL.

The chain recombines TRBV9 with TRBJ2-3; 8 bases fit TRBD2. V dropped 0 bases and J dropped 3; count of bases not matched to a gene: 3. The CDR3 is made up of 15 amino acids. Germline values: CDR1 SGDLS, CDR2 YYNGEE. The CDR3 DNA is TGTGCCAGCAGCGTAGGCGGGAGGAGGACAGATACGCAGTATTTT. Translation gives CASSVGGRRTDTQYF.

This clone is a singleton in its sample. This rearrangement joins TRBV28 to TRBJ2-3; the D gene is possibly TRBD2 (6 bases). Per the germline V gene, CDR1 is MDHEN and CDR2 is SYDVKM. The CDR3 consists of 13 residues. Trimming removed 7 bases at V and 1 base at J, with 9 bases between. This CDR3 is CASIREGTDTQYF. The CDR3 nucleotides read TGTGCCAGCATCAGGGAGGGCACAGATACGCAGTATTTT.

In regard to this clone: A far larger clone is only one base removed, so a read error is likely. In DNA form, the CDR3 reads TGTGCCAGCAGTTTGGGACAGGGCACAGATACGCAGTATTTT. This sequence encodes CASSLGQGTDTQYF. V and J are TRBV6-4 and TRBJ2-3; 8 bases agree with TRBD1. The CDR3 runs 14 residues. Trimming at V came to 5 bases and at J to 1 base, leaving 2 bases not matched to a gene. The V gene's germline CDR1 is MRHNA and CDR2 SNTAGT.

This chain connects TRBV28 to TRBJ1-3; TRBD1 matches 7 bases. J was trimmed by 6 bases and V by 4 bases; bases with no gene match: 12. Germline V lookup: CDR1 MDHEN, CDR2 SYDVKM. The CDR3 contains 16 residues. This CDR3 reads CASSSARTGRQNTIYF. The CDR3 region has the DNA TGTGCCAGCAGTTCAGCCCGGACAGGCCGCCAAAACACCATATATTTT. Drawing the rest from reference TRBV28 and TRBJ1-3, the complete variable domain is DVKVTQSSRYLVKRTGEKVFLECVQDMDHENMFWYRQDPGLGLRLIYFSYDVKMKEKGDIPEGYSVSREKKERFSLILESASTNQTSMYLCASSSARTGRQNTIYFGEGSWLTVV.

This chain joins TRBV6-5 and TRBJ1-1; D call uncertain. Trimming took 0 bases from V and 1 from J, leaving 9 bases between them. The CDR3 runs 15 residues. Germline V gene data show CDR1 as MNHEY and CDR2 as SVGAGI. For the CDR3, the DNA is TGTGCCAGCAGTTACTCAAATCCGGGGAACACTGAAGCTTTCTTT. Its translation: CASSYSNPGNTEAFF.

For the CDR3, the DNA is TGTGCCAGCAGGGAGGGACAGGGGCGAACCGGGGAGCTGTTTTTT. Protein sequence: CASREGQGRTGELFF. The chain joins TRBV7-9 to TRBJ2-2; 10 positions match TRBD1. V dropped 6 bases and J dropped 5; count of bases not matched to a gene: 6. CDR1 is SEHNR and CDR2 is FQNEAQ in the germline V gene (reference sequence). This CDR3 has 15 amino acids.

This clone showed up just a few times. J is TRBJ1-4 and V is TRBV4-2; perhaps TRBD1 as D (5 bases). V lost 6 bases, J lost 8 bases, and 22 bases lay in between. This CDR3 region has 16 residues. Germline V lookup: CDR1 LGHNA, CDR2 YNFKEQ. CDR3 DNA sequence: TGTGCCAGCAGTCCTGGGCAGGGCACCTCTGGCGAAAAACTGTTTTTT. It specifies CASSPGQGTSGEKLFF.

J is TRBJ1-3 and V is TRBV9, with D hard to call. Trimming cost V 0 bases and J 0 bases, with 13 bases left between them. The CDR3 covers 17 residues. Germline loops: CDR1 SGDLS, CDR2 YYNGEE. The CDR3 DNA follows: TGTGCCAGCAGCGTAGGTCCCGGCGGTAGCTCTGGAAACACCATATATTTT. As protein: CASSVGPGGSSGNTIYF. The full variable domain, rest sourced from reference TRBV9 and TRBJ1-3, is DSGVTQTPKHLITATGQRVTLRCSPRSGDLSVYWYQQSLDQGLQFLIQYYNGEERAKGNILERFSAQQFPDLHSELNLSSLELGDSALYFCASSVGPGGSSGNTIYFGEGSWLTVV.

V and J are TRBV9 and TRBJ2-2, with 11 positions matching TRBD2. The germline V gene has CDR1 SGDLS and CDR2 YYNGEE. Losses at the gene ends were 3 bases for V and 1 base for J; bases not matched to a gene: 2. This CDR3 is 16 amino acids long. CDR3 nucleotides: TGTGCCAGCAGCGCAGGGACTAGCGGGAACACCGGGGAGCTGTTTTTT. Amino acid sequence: CASSAGTSGNTGELFF.

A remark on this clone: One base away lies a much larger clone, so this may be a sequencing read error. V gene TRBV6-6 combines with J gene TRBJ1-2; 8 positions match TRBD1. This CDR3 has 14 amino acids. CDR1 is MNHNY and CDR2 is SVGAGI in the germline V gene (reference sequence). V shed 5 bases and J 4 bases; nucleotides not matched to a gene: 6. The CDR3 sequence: CASSPRQGIYGYTF. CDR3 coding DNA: TGTGCCAGCAGTCCGCGACAGGGGATCTATGGCTACACCTTC.

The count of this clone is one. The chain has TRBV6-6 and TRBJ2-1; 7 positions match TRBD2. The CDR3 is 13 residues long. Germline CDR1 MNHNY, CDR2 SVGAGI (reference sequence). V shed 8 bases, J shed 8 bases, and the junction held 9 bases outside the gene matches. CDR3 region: CASGGRVIDEQFF. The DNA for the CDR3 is TGTGCCAGCGGTGGGAGGGTCATAGATGAGCAGTTCTTC.

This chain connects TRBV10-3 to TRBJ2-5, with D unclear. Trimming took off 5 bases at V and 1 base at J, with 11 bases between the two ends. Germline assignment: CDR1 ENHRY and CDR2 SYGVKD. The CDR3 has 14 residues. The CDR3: CAISLGVSQETQYF. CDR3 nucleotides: TGTGCCATCAGTTTAGGCGTCAGCCAAGAGACCCAGTACTTC.

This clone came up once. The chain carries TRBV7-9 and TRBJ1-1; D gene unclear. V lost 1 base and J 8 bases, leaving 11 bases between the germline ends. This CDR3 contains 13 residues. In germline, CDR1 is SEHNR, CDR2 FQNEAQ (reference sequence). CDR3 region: CASSLVREGEAFF. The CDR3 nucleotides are TGTGCCAGCAGCTTAGTTCGGGAAGGGGAAGCTTTCTTT.

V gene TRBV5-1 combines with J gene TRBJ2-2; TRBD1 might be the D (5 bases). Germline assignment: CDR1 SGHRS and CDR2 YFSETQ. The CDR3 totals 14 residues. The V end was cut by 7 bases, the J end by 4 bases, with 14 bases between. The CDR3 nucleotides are TGCGCCAGCTTACAAACAGGAGCCACCGGGGAGCTGTTTTTT. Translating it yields CASLQTGATGELFF.

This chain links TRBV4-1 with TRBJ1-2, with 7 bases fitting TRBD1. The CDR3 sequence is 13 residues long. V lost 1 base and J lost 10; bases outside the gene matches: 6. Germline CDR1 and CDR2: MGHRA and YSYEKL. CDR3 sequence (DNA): TGCGCCAGCAGCCAAGGACAGGGTTTTTTCTACACCTTC. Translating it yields CASSQGQGFFYTF.

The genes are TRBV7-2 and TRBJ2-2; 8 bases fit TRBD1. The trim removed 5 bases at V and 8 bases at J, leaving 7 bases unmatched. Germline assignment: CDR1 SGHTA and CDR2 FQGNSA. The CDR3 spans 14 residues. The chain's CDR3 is CASSPYRGMGELFF. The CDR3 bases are TGTGCCAGCAGCCCATACAGGGGGATGGGGGAGCTGTTTTTT.

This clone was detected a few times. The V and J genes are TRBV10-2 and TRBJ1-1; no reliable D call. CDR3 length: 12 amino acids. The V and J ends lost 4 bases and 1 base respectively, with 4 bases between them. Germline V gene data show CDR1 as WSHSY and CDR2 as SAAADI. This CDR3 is CASSARNTEAFF. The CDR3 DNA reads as TGCGCCAGCAGTGCCAGGAACACTGAAGCTTTCTTT.

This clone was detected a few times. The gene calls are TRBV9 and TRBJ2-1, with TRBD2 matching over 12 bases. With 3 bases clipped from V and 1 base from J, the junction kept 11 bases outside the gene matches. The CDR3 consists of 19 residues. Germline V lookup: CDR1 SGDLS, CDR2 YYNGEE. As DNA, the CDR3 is TGTGCCAGCAGCGACAACTCTAAAGGACTAGCGGGGTCCTACAATGAGCAGTTCTTC. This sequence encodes CASSDNSKGLAGSYNEQFF. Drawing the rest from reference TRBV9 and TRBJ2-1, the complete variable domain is DSGVTQTPKHLITATGQRVTLRCSPRSGDLSVYWYQQSLDQGLQFLIQYYNGEERAKGNILERFSAQQFPDLHSELNLSSLELGDSALYFCASSDNSKGLAGSYNEQFFGPGTRLTVL.

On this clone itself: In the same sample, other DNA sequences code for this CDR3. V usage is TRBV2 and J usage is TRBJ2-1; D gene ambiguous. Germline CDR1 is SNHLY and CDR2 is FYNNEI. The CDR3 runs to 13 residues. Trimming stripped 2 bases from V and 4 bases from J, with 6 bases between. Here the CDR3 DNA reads TGTGCCAGCAGTGAATTCAGTTACAATGAGCAGTTCTTC. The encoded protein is CASSEFSYNEQFF. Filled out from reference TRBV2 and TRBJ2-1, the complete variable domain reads EPEVTQTPSHQVTQMGQEVILRCVPISNHLYFYWYRQILGQKVEFLVSFYNNEISEKSEIFDDQFSVERPDGSNFTLKIRSTKLEDSAMYFCASSEFSYNEQFFGPGTRLTVL.

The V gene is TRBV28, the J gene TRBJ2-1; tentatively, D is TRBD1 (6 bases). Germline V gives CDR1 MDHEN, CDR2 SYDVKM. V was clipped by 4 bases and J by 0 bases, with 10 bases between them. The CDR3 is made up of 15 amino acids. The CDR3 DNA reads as TGTGCCAGCAGTTCAACAGGGAACTCCTACAATGAGCAGTTCTTC. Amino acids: CASSSTGNSYNEQFF.

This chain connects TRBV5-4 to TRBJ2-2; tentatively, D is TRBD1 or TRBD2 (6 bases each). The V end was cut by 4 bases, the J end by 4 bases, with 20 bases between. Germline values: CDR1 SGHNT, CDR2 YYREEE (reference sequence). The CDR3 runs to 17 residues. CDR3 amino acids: CASSLGGVSGSTGELFF. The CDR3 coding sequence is TGTGCCAGCAGCCTGGGGGGCGTGTCAGGGTCCACCGGGGAGCTGTTTTTT. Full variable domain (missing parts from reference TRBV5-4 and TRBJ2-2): ETGVTQSPTHLIKTRGQQVTLRCSSQSGHNTVSWYQQALGQGPQFIFQYYREEENGRGNFPPRFSGLQFPNYSSELNVNALELDDSALYLCASSLGGVSGSTGELFFGEGSRLTVL.

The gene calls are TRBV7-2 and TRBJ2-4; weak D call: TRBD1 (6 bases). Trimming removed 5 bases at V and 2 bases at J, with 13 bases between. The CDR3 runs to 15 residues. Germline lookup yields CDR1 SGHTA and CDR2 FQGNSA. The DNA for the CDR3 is TGTGCCAGCAGCCCTAAACAGGGTTCCAAAAACATTCAGTACTTC. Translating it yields CASSPKQGSKNIQYF.